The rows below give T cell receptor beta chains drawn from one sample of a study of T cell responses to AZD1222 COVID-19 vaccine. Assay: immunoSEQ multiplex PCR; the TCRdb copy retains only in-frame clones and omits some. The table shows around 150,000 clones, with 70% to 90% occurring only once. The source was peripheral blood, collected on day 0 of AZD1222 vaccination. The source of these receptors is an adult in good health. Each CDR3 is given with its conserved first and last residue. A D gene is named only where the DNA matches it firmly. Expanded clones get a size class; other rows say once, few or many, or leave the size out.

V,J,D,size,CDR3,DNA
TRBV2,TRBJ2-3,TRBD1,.,CAGDRGVTDTQYF,TGTGCCGGGGACAGGGGAGTTACAGATACGCAGTATTTT
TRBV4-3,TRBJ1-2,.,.,CASSQDVQLANYGYTF,TGCGCCAGCAGCCAAGATGTGCAGTTAGCTAACTATGGCTACACCTTC
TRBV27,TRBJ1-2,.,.,CASSFSGIYGYTF,TGTGCCAGCAGTTTTTCTGGGATCTATGGCTACACCTTC
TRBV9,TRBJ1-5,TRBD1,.,CASSVGDRGTQPQHF,TGTGCCAGCAGCGTAGGAGACAGGGGGACTCAGCCCCAGCATTTT
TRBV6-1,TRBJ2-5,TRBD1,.,CASSELTGGQETQYF,TGTGCCAGCAGTGAATTAACAGGGGGCCAAGAGACCCAGTACTTC
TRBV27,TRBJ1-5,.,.,CASSGSGSNQPQHF,TGTGCCAGCTCAGGGAGTGGGAGCAATCAGCCCCAGCATTTT
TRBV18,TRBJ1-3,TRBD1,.,CASSPTGSSGNTIYF,TGTGCCAGCTCACCGACAGGGAGCTCTGGAAACACCATATATTTT
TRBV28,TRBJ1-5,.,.,CASSTPATYQPQHF,TGTGCCAGCAGTACCCCGGCGACTTATCAGCCCCAGCATTTT
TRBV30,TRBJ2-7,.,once,CAWDRSTYEQYF,TGTGCCTGGGACCGCTCCACCTACGAGCAGTACTTC
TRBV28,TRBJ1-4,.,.,CASSRGSLEKLFF,TGTGCCAGCAGCCGAGGGAGCCTTGAAAAACTGTTTTTT
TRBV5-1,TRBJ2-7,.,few,CASSLAATGHSTYEQYF,TGCGCCAGCAGCTTGGCCGCTACGGGACACTCAACCTACGAGCAGTACTTC
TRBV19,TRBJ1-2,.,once,CASSIGGNYGYTF,TGTGCCAGTAGTATCGGCGGGAACTATGGCTACACCTTC
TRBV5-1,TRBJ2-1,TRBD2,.,CASSLELAGGPDEQFF,TGCGCCAGCAGCTTGGAGCTAGCGGGAGGGCCGGATGAGCAGTTCTTC
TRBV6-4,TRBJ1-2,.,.,CASSVTDKGYGYTF,TGTGCCAGCAGTGTTACGGACAAGGGCTATGGCTACACCTTC
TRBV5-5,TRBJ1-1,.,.,CASSSTGSNTEAFF,TGTGCCAGCAGCTCAACAGGGTCGAACACTGAAGCTTTCTTT
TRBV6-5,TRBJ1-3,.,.,CASSYSLNSGNTIYF,TGTGCCAGCAGTTACTCGCTTAACTCTGGAAACACCATATATTTT
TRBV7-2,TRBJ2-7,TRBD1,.,CASSLVVGTAKAYEQYF,TGTGCCAGCAGCTTAGTGGTAGGGACAGCTAAAGCCTACGAGCAGTACTTC
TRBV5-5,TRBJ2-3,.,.,CASTRSGVGGDTQYF,TGTGCCAGCACCCGTTCCGGGGTAGGAGGAGATACGCAGTATTTT
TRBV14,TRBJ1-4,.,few,CASSQDAAIHATNEKLFF,TGTGCCAGCAGCCAAGATGCCGCCATCCATGCAACTAATGAAAAACTGTTTTTT
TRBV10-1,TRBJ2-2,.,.,CASSGDPGTGELFF,TGCGCCAGCAGTGGGGACCCCGGGACCGGGGAGCTGTTTTTT
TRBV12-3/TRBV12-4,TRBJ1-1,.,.,CASSLGGNTEAFF,TGTGCCAGCAGTTTGGGGGGGAACACTGAAGCTTTCTTT
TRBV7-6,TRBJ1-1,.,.,CASSLAGGGNTEAFF,TGTGCCAGCAGCTTAGCAGGGGGAGGAAACACTGAAGCTTTCTTT
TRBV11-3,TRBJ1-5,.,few,CASSSQPLQGCNQPQHF,TGTGCCAGCAGCTCCCAGCCCCTCCAGGGGTGCAATCAGCCCCAGCATTTT
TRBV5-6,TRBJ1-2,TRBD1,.,CASSLGTGLYGYTF,TGTGCCAGCAGCTTGGGGACAGGACTCTATGGCTACACCTTC
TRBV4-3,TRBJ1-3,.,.,CASSQVPPGAGSSAGNTIYF,TGCGCCAGCAGCCAAGTGCCCCCAGGGGCAGGGTCCTCGGCGGGAAACACCATATATTTT
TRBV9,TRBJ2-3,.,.,CASSALVAADTQYF,TGTGCCAGCAGCGCTTTAGTTGCGGCAGATACGCAGTATTTT
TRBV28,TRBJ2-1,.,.,CASTPGYRYNEQFF,TGTGCCAGCACCCCCGGATATCGGTACAATGAGCAGTTCTTC
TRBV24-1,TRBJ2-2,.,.,CATSTTFTANTGELFF,TGTGCCACCAGTACCACGTTTACTGCGAACACCGGGGAGCTGTTTTTT
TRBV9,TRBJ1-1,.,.,CASSVASPQGTLAFF,TGTGCCAGCAGCGTAGCCAGTCCACAGGGCACGTTGGCTTTCTTT
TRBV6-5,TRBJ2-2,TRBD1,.,CASRGTGGNTGELFF,TGTGCCAGCAGGGGGACAGGGGGGAACACCGGGGAGCTGTTTTTT
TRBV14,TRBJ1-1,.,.,CASSQFSGEAFF,TGTGCCAGCAGCCAATTTTCGGGAGAAGCTTTCTTT
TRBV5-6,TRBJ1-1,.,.,CASSLRTLGGTEAFF,TGTGCCAGCAGCTTGCGGACCCTTGGAGGCACTGAAGCTTTCTTT
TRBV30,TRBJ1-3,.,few,CAFGPGRASGNTIYF,.
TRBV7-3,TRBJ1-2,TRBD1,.,CASSPGQGSGYTF,TGTGCCAGCAGCCCCGGACAGGGAAGTGGCTACACCTTC
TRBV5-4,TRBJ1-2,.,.,CASSRPQGGDGYTF,TGTGCCAGCAGCAGGCCCCAGGGAGGAGATGGCTACACCTTC
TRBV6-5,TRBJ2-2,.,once,CASSYSFGELFF,TGTGCCAGCAGTTACTCTTTCGGGGAGCTGTTTTTT
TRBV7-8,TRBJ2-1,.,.,CASSLAGWRQFF,TGTGCCAGCAGCTTAGCTGGGTGGAGGCAGTTCTTC